The source of this TCR beta chain is a study of beta chain features in type 1 diabetes. Study observations and caveats: All four CD4+ subsets from Type 1 diabetes patients carried moderately but significantly shorter TCRB CDR3s. It was possible that PCR favored shorter templates, equally so in patients and controls.

This clone was seen a handful of times. Its antigen is not identified. Expressed TCRB transcripts were sequenced, since all the RNA that had been isolated was reverse transcribed. Some clones are missing from TCRdb's copy, which holds only in-frame ones; the method was immunoSEQ multiplex PCR. The sample carries some 350,000 clones, roughly 12% recorded once. V was pared by 1 base and J by 9 bases, with 5 bases of the junction left unmatched. CDR3 size: 14 residues. CDR1 is KGHSH and CDR2 is LQKENI in the germline V gene. The genes are TRBV18 and TRBJ2-1; 8 positions match TRBD1. This clonotype was sampled from a woman between 18 and 29 years old with type 1 diabetes. The specimen sequenced was naive CD4+ T cells from blood. The CDR3 protein is CASSPLDRVSEQFF. For the CDR3, the DNA is TGTGCCAGCTCACCACTGGACAGGGTCAGTGAGCAGTTCTTC.